The sequence of this TCR beta chain was determined in a study of blood T cells in healthy people across ages. Healthy Russian Caucasian donors spanned ages about 6 to 100 years. The draw of peripheral blood yielded ten milliliters from each donor. Together with a sample-barcoded 5' primer, a J-beta primer mix was included in a second PCR lasting about 7 to 12 cycles. TCRdb called the 5' RACE reads again in MiXCR, with one record for every CDR3 protein. Of about 760,000 distinct CDR3 sequences listed, about 61% are singletons. In this sample, this clonotype turned up many times. What it recognizes is unknown. At one end, the junction sequence differs from germline, possibly due to a read error. The CDR3 extends over 13 amino acids. Per germline, CDR1 LGHDT and CDR2 YNNKEL (reference sequence). Study-wide findings and caveats: Significant beta diversity loss was already apparent by age approximately 40, declining roughly linearly. Aged donors had fewer naive CD4+ cells and lower diversity than long-lived donors.

This sequence joins TRBV3-1 and TRBJ2-5; no reliable D call. The material sequenced was blood. This TCR derives from a man aged 40-49 years in good health. The CDR3 loop reads CASSQDSWETQYF. CDR3 bases: TGCGCCAGCAGCCAAGATTCATGGGAGACCCAGTACTTC.